Listed below are T cell receptor beta chains from one sample, sequenced in a study of glioma-infiltrating T cells. TCRdb recomputed calls from the multiplex PCR reads with MiXCR, one row per CDR3 protein. The sample contains 100,000 to 150,000 distinct CDR3 sequences, around 23% of which appear only once. Sequenced sample: glioma tissue, nonneoplastic brain tissue, or PBMCs (not recorded which). The receptors shown here come from a human donor with low-grade glioma or glioblastoma, undergoing nonglioma brain surgery, or in good health (not recorded which). Both conserved end residues are part of each CDR3. The D gene is left open where the match is weak. Size tells how often a clone was seen (once, few, many) or the class of an expanded clone, and some rows leave it out.

>TRBV9|-|TRBJ1-1|many
CASSVVLGTEAFF
TGTGCCAGCAGCGTTGTCCTTGGCACTGAAGCTTTCTTT
>TRBV6-5|TRBD2|TRBJ2-3|-
CASSYPSGGLGTDTQYF
TGTGCCAGCAGTTACCCTAGCGGGGGCTTGGGCACAGATACGCAGTATTTT
>TRBV27|TRBD1|TRBJ2-4|many
CASSQGQGNIQYF
TGTGCCAGCAGTCAGGGACAGGGAAACATTCAGTACTTC
>TRBV4-1|-|TRBJ1-6|few
CASSRDRSSYNSPLHF
TGCGCCAGCAGCCGAGACCGGAGCTCCTATAATTCACCCCTCCACTTT
>TRBV7-6|-|TRBJ1-3|few
CASSLAETGSGNTIYF
TGTGCCAGCAGCTTAGCCGAAACAGGCTCTGGAAACACCATATATTTT
>TRBV7-9|-|TRBJ1-1|-
CASSPGTATEAFF
TGCGCCAGCAGCCCTGGGACGGCCACTGAAGCTTTCTTT
>TRBV2|-|TRBJ1-5|few
CASSESAAWEPQHF
TGTGCCAGCAGTGAATCGGCGGCCTGGGAGCCCCAGCATTTT
>TRBV18|-|TRBJ2-5|-
CASSPPQGRSQETQYF
TGTGCCAGCTCCCCACCCCAGGGGAGAAGCCAAGAGACCCAGTACTTC
>TRBV20-1|-|TRBJ1-6|few
CSAYHREITYNSPLHF
TGCAGTGCCTACCACAGGGAAATAACATATAATTCACCCCTCCACTTT
>TRBV12-3/TRBV12-4|-|TRBJ1-2|-
CASSPDSVGGYTF
TGTGCCAGCAGCCCGGACAGCGTGGGAGGCTACACCTTC